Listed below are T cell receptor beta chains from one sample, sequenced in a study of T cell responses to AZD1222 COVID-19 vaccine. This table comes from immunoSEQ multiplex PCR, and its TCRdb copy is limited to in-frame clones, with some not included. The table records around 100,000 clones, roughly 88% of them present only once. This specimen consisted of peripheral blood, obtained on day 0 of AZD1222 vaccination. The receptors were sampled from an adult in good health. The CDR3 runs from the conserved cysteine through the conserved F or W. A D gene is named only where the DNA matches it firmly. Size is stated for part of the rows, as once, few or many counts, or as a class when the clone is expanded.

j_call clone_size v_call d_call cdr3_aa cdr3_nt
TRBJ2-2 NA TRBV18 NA CASSVAGPNTGELFF TGTGCCAGCTCAGTCGCGGGGCCAAACACCGGGGAGCTGTTTTTT
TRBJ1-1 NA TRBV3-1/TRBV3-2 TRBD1 CASTVGQIDTEAFF TGTGCCAGCACCGTGGGACAGATAGACACTGAAGCTTTCTTT
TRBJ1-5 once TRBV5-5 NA CASSPRTDQPQHF TGTGCCAGCAGCCCCCGGACCGATCAGCCCCAGCATTTT
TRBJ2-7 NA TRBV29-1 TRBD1 CSVDRGQGPYEQYF TGCAGCGTTGACCGGGGACAGGGTCCGTACGAGCAGTACTTC
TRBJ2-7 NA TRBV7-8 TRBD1 CASSFGTGGVYEQYF TGTGCCAGCAGTTTCGGGACAGGGGGCGTCTACGAGCAGTACTTC
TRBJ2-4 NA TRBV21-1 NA CASSKAGPGGTKNIQYF TGTGCCAGCAGCAAAGCAGGCCCAGGGGGAACCAAAAACATTCAGTACTTC
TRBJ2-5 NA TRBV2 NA CASSEGTGWGETQYF TGTGCCAGCAGTGAAGGAACAGGGTGGGGAGAGACCCAGTACTTC
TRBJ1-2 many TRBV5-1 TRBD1 CASSSGGAGGGYTF TGCGCCAGCAGCTCAGGGGGAGCGGGTGGAGGCTACACCTTC
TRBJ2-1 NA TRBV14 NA CASSQDPGTLHSEQFF TGTGCCAGCAGCCAAGATCCCGGGACACTTCACAGTGAGCAGTTCTTC
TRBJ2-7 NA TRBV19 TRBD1 CASSIGDRPYAEQYF TGTGCCAGTAGTATTGGGGACAGGCCTTATGCCGAGCAGTACTTC
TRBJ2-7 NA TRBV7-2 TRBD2 CASSPPGLAGYEQYF TGTGCCAGCAGCCCCCCCGGACTAGCGGGCTACGAGCAGTACTTC
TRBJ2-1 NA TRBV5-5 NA CASSPRGEGNEQFF TGTGCCAGCAGCCCCCGCGGAGAAGGAAATGAGCAGTTCTTC
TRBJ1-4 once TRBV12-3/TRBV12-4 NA CASSPQLSEKLFF TGTGCCAGCAGTCCCCAACTATCCGAAAAACTGTTTTTT
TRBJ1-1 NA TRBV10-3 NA CATYRDGSEAFF TGTGCCACCTATAGGGACGGGAGTGAAGCTTTCTTT
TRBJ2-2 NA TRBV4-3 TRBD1 CASSDTPGQGGTGELFF TGCGCCAGCAGCGACACTCCGGGACAGGGCGGCACCGGGGAGCTGTTTTTT
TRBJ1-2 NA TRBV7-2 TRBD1 CASRPGGAYYGYTF TGTGCCAGCAGGCCAGGGGGCGCTTACTATGGCTACACCTTC
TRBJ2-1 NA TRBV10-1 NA CASQEATYNEQFF TGCGCCAGCCAAGAGGCCACCTACAATGAGCAGTTCTTC
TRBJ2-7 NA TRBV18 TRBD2 CASSPPGLAGGRVYEQYF TGTGCCAGCTCACCCCCGGGACTAGCGGGGGGACGCGTCTACGAGCAGTACTTC
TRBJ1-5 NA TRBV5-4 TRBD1 CASSAQGVQQPQHF TGTGCCAGCAGCGCCCAGGGGGTTCAACAGCCCCAGCATTTT
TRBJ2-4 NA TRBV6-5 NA CASRARVAKNIQYF TGTGCCAGCAGGGCCAGAGTAGCCAAAAACATTCAGTACTTC
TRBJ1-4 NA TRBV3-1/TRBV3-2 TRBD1 CASRYQGAAEKLFF TGTGCCAGCCGTTACCAGGGGGCGGCTGAAAAACTGTTTTTT
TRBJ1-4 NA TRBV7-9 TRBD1 CASSSQGGAEKLFF TGTGCCAGCAGCTCCCAGGGGGGCGCTGAAAAACTGTTTTTT
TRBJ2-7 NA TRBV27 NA CASFGSSYEQYF TGTGCCAGTTTCGGGAGCTCCTACGAGCAGTACTTC
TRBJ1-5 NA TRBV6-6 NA CASSYPRAGGNQPQHF TGTGCCAGCAGTTACCCCAGGGCGGGAGGCAATCAGCCCCAGCATTTT
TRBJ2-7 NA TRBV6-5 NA CASSYSSQDGSYEQYF TGTGCCAGCAGTTATTCGAGTCAAGACGGATCCTACGAGCAGTACTTC
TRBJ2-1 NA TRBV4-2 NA CASSSGNEQFF TGTGCCAGCAGCTCCGGTAATGAGCAGTTCTTC